The rows below give T cell receptor beta chains drawn from one sample of a study of T-cell memory formation after mild COVID-19. TCRdb independently ran MiXCR on the 5' RACE reads; one entry per CDR3 protein. Of around 300,000 distinct CDR3 sequences detected, roughly 18% appear once; the ten largest clones hold about 21%. The sequencing input was PBMCs or a T cell subset sorted from them (not recorded which). The receptors shown here come from a man younger than 35 who had mild COVID-19 (a few samples of this study predate the infection). Cell type and time point are not known. Each CDR3 is given with its conserved first and last residue. The D gene is left open where the match is weak. Size tells how often a clone was seen (once, few, many) or the class of an expanded clone, and some rows leave it out.

CASSLAGSENTGELFF | TGTGCTAGCAGCTTAGCGGGGTCAGAGAACACCGGGGAGCTGTTTTTT | TRBV7-7 | many | TRBD2 | TRBJ2-2
CASSWRTGLQETQYF | TGTGCCAGCAGCTGGAGGACAGGGCTCCAAGAGACCCAGTACTTC | TRBV7-2 | few | TRBD1 | TRBJ2-5
CASSPGTGDNSPLHF | TGTGCCAGCAGTCCCGGGACAGGCGATAATTCACCCCTCCACTTT | TRBV5-5 | . | TRBD1 | TRBJ1-6
CASSLDRTGYNEQFF | TGTGCCAGCAGCTTAGATCGGACAGGTTACAATGAGCAGTTCTTC | TRBV11-2 | many | TRBD1 | TRBJ2-1
CASSVKTSGSRRTDTQYF | TGTGCCAGCAGTGTGAAGACTAGCGGGTCTAGGAGGACAGATACGCAGTATTTT | TRBV2 | . | TRBD2 | TRBJ2-3
CASSTASGVAGPGATQYF | TGTGCCAGCAGCACTGCCTCGGGGGTAGCGGGTCCCGGTGCGACCCAGTACTTC | TRBV9 | . | TRBD2 | TRBJ2-5
CASSYGREFYGYTF | TGCGCCAGCAGCTACGGAAGGGAGTTCTATGGCTACACCTTC | TRBV4-3 | . | . | TRBJ1-2
CASTILRGPDTQYF | TGTGCCAGCACCATCCTCCGGGGGCCAGATACGCAGTATTTT | TRBV12-3/TRBV12-4 | . | . | TRBJ2-3
CASSQDKANTEAFF | TGCGCCAGCAGCCAAGACAAGGCGAACACTGAAGCTTTCTTT | TRBV4-1 | . | . | TRBJ1-1
CASSPSTENSNQPQHF | TGCGCCAGCAGCCCCTCGACCGAGAATAGCAATCAGCCCCAGCATTTT | TRBV4-3 | . | . | TRBJ1-5
CATRTSGEAGELFF | TGTGCCACCAGGACTAGCGGGGAGGCCGGGGAGCTGTTTTTT | TRBV24-1 | . | TRBD2 | TRBJ2-2
CASSTRTEEGPYTF | TGCGCCAGCAGCACCCGCACAGAGGAAGGACCCTACACCTTC | TRBV5-1 | . | . | TRBJ1-2
CASSARFPGELFF | TGCGCCAGCAGTGCCAGGTTCCCCGGGGAGCTGTTTTTT | TRBV10-2 | few | . | TRBJ2-2
CASSPSGYEKLFF | TGTGCCAGCAGCCCGTCGGGTTATGAAAAACTGTTTTTT | TRBV7-2 | . | . | TRBJ1-4